This is a list of T cell receptor beta chains from one sample in a study of early T cells in non-severe SARS-CoV-2 infection. One entry per CDR3 protein, called by TCRdb with MiXCR from the 5' RACE reads. The sample holds roughly 100,000 distinct CDR3 sequences, 10% to 15% seen once. Sequenced: whole blood. These receptors originate from an adult who was a healthcare worker with PCR-confirmed SARS-CoV-2 infection or an uninfected control (not recorded which). CDR3s include the opening cysteine and the closing phenylalanine or tryptophan. The D gene is left open where the match is weak. Where a row states a size, it is once, few, many or the class of an expanded clone; other rows omit it.

>TRBJ2-1|TRBV7-2|TRBD1|many
TGTGCCAGCAAGACAGGGGGCTCCTACAATGAGCAGTTCTTC
CASKTGGSYNEQFF
>TRBJ2-7|TRBV10-2|TRBD1|NA
TGCGCCAGCAGACCGGGACAGGGGGAGTACGAGCAGTACTTC
CASRPGQGEYEQYF
>TRBJ2-1|TRBV20-1|NA|few
TGCAGTGCCGTACTTAGCGGCAGGGGACTCTTGTACAATGGGCAGTTCTTC
CSAVLSGRGLLYNGQFF
>TRBJ2-1|TRBV5-1|NA|few
TGCGCCAGCAGCTTGGGCCTTTCTACCTACAATGAGCAGTTCTTC
CASSLGLSTYNEQFF
>TRBJ2-7|TRBV20-1|TRBD2|many
TGCAGTGCTCCGGGACTAGCGGGAGGCCGCGAGCAGTACTTC
CSAPGLAGGREQYF
>TRBJ2-5|TRBV29-1|TRBD1|few
TGCAGCGTTGAAGCCTCAGGGGGCCGGGAGACCCAGTACTTC
CSVEASGGRETQYF
>TRBJ1-2|TRBV28|TRBD1|NA
TGTGCCAGCACCCCAACCGGGACAGGGAATGGCTACACCTTC
CASTPTGTGNGYTF
>TRBJ1-2|TRBV6-4|NA|NA
TGTGCCAGCAGTGAAACCGGGACCTCTGGCTACACCTTC
CASSETGTSGYTF
>TRBJ2-1|TRBV6-2/TRBV6-3|TRBD1|few
TGTGCCAGCAGTTACCGGACAGGTCGCAATGAGCAGTTCTTC
CASSYRTGRNEQFF
>TRBJ2-1|TRBV2|NA|many
TGTGCCAGCAGTGAACGGTGGGGGAATGAGCAGTTCTTC
CASSERWGNEQFF
>TRBJ2-1|TRBV12-3/TRBV12-4|TRBD2|many
TGTGCCAGCTCGAACGTAGCGGGAATGGAGCAGTTCTTC
CASSNVAGMEQFF
>TRBJ2-1|TRBV12-3/TRBV12-4|NA|NA
TGTGCCAGCAGTTTAACCAGTAATGAGCAGTTCTTC
CASSLTSNEQFF
>TRBJ2-1|TRBV20-1|NA|NA
TGCAGTGCTAGACGTCAGTCTAGGGGTATTGAGCAGTTCTTC
CSARRQSRGIEQFF
>TRBJ1-2|TRBV27|NA|many
TGTGCCAGCAGTCCCACCCCCGGACAGCTATATGGCTACACCTTC
CASSPTPGQLYGYTF
>TRBJ2-7|TRBV27|TRBD2|NA
TGTGCCAGCCGGGAGGGGAGCTCCTACGAGCAGTACTTC
CASREGSSYEQYF
>TRBJ2-7|TRBV20-1|NA|NA
TGCAGTGCCCCTAGGGGGTCCGAGCAGTACTTC
CSAPRGSEQYF
>TRBJ2-1|TRBV11-2|NA|NA
TGTGCCAGCAGCTTAGATCCCATAGTATCCGCTAGATACAATGAGCGGTTCTTC
CASSLDPIVSARYNERFF
>TRBJ2-3|TRBV5-1|NA|few
TGCGCCAGCAGCTTGGGCACAGGAGGGGGCACAGATACGCAGTATTTT
CASSLGTGGGTDTQYF
>TRBJ2-2|TRBV25-1|TRBD2|many
TGTGCCAGCAGTGCCTCTAGCGGGAGGGCCGAGTCCGGGGAGCTGTTTTTT
CASSASSGRAESGELFF
>TRBJ1-2|TRBV12-3/TRBV12-4|NA|few
TGTGCCAGCAGCTTCAACACCTATGGCTACACCTTC
CASSFNTYGYTF
>TRBJ2-6|TRBV5-1|NA|NA
TGCGCCAGCAGCGCTTTGGAGAGAATAGCTGGGGCCAACGTCCTGACTTTC
CASSALERIAGANVLTF
>TRBJ2-1|TRBV12-3/TRBV12-4|TRBD2|NA
TGTGCCAGCAGCAACGGGGCTAGCGGGACTCGCTACAATGAGCAGTTCTTC
CASSNGASGTRYNEQFF
>TRBJ1-5|TRBV28|NA|NA
TGTGCCAGCAGTTTCCCCGACAGGTATCAGCCCCAGCATTTT
CASSFPDRYQPQHF
>TRBJ2-7|TRBV11-2|NA|many
TGTGCCAGCAGCCCGGCTCCTATCTACGAGCAGTACTTC
CASSPAPIYEQYF
>TRBJ2-5|TRBV7-9|NA|NA
TGTGCCAGCAGCTTAGCGCCAGGGAACCAAGAGACCCAGTACTTC
CASSLAPGNQETQYF
>TRBJ2-7|TRBV3-1|TRBD2|few
TGTGCCAGCAGCCAAGGTCCTAGCGGGACCGAGCAGTACTTC
CASSQGPSGTEQYF
>TRBJ1-4|TRBV28|NA|NA
TGTGCCAGCAGTTTAGCAACAACTAATGAAAAACTGTTTTTT
CASSLATTNEKLFF
>TRBJ2-1|TRBV2|TRBD2|few
TGTGCCAGCAGTGTGGGGACTAGCGGGATGAATGAGCAGTTCTTC
CASSVGTSGMNEQFF
>TRBJ2-5|TRBV6-2/TRBV6-3|TRBD1|many
TGTGCCAGCAGTTACAACCACAGGGGACGTCTCCAAGAGACCCAGTACTTC
CASSYNHRGRLQETQYF
>TRBJ2-5|TRBV20-1|NA|few
TGCAGTGCTAAAGACAGGGGGCGAGCGGGAGGTCCCGAAGAGACCCAGTACTTC
CSAKDRGRAGGPEETQYF
>TRBJ2-7|TRBV20-1|TRBD2|NA
TGCAGTGCTAGCTTACTAGCGGGAAACGAGCAGTACTTC
CSASLLAGNEQYF
>TRBJ1-1|TRBV7-9|NA|few
TGTGCCAGCAGCTTAACTCAGAGACAGACTGAAGCTTTCTTT
CASSLTQRQTEAFF
>TRBJ2-5|TRBV11-2|NA|few
TGTGCCAGCAGCTTAAGGTCGGCGACCCAGTACTTC
CASSLRSATQYF
>TRBJ2-7|TRBV12-3/TRBV12-4|TRBD2|few
TGTGCCAGCAGGACTAGCGGGAGCATGGAGCAGTACTTC
CASRTSGSMEQYF
>TRBJ2-7|TRBV28|TRBD1|many
TGTGCCAGCAGTTTAAGGTTCCATTTGGACAGGGGCTACGAGCAGTACTTC
CASSLRFHLDRGYEQYF
>TRBJ1-1|TRBV20-1|NA|few
TGCAGTGCTAGGGAGATCACTGAAGCTTTCTTT
CSAREITEAFF
>TRBJ1-1|TRBV10-1|NA|few
TGCGCCAGCAGTGTGGGGGGCGCGACTGAAGCTTTCTTT
CASSVGGATEAFF
>TRBJ2-3|TRBV7-2|NA|few
TGTGCCAGCAGCGCCTTTGGGGGCACAGATACGCAGTATTTT
CASSAFGGTDTQYF
>TRBJ1-2|TRBV19|NA|many
TGTGCCAGTAGTGAACGGAGTGGCTACACCTTC
CASSERSGYTF
>TRBJ2-5|TRBV7-6|NA|NA
TGTGCCAGCAGCTTAGCCGTCCAGGACGGAGGGGAGACCCAGTACTTC
CASSLAVQDGGETQYF
>TRBJ2-7|TRBV28|TRBD2|NA
TGTGCCAGCAGGGGACAGCGGGAGGGCTACGAGCAGTACTTC
CASRGQREGYEQYF
>TRBJ1-1|TRBV12-3/TRBV12-4|NA|few
TGTGCCAGCAGTCCAGGGTTGATGAACACTGAAGCTTTCTTT
CASSPGLMNTEAFF
>TRBJ1-5|TRBV7-2|TRBD1|NA
TGTGCCAGCAGCCGAGGGACAGGGTCTTGGCAGCCCCAGCATTTT
CASSRGTGSWQPQHF
>TRBJ1-6|TRBV2|TRBD1|few
TGTGCCAGCAGGGAGCAGGGGGCGCGATCACCCCTCCACTTT
CASREQGARSPLHF
>TRBJ2-1|TRBV10-3|TRBD2|few
TGTGCCGCACGTCCCCAGCGGGGTGAGCAGTTCTTC
CAARPQRGEQFF
>TRBJ2-7|TRBV6-5|NA|NA
TGTGCCAGCAGTTTTGGGGACGAGCAGCACTTC
CASSFGDEQHF
>TRBJ2-7|TRBV4-2|TRBD2|many
TGTGCCAGCAGCCAGGTAATAGCGGGATACGAGCAGTACTTC
CASSQVIAGYEQYF